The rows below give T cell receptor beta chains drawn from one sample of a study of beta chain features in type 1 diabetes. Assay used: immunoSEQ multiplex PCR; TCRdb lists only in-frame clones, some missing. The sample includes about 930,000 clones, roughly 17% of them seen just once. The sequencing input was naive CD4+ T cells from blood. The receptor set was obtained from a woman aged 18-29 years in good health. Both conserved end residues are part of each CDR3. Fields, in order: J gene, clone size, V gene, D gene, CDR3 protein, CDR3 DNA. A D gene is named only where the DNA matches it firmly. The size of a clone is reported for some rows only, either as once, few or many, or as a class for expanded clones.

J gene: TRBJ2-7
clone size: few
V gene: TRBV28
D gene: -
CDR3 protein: CASSLGRVDGQYF
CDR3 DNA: TGTGCCAGCAGTTTGGGGCGGGTCGACGGTCAGTACTTC

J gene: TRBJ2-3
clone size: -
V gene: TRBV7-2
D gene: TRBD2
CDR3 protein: CASSLVRGAASGSTDTQYF
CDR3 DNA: TGTGCCAGCAGCTTAGTTCGGGGCGCGGCTAGCGGGAGCACAGATACGCAGTATTTT

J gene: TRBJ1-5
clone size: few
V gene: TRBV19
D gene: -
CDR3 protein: CASSPGRQPQHF
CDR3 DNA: TGTGCCAGTAGCCCGGGAAGACAGCCCCAGCATTTT

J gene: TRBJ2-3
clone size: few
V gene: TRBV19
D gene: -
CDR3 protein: CASSPRVPTDTQYF
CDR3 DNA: TGTGCCAGTTCGCCCCGGGTGCCCACAGATACGCAGTATTTT

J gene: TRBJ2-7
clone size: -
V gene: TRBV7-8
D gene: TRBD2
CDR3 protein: CASSVAGTSGLYEQYF
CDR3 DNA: TGTGCCAGCAGCGTCGCCGGGACTAGCGGCCTCTACGAGCAGTACTTC

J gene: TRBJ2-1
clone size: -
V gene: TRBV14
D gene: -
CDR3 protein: CASSPVRARANGPYNEQFF
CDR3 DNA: TGTGCCAGCAGCCCGGTCAGGGCGCGAGCTAACGGACCCTACAATGAGCAGTTCTTC

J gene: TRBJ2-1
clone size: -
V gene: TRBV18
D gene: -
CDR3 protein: CASSPLSSGYNEQFF
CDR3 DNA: TGTGCCAGCTCACCGCTATCCTCCGGTTACAATGAGCAGTTCTTC

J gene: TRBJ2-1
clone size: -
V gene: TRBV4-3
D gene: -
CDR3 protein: CASSNGAFSYNEQFF
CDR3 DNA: TGCGCCAGCAGCAATGGAGCCTTCTCCTACAATGAGCAGTTCTTC

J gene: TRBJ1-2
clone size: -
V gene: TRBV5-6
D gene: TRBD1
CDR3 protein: CASSLQGQVGYTF
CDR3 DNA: TGTGCCAGCAGCTTACAGGGGCAGGTTGGCTACACCTTC

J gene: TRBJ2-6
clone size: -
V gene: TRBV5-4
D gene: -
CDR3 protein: CASSLEPILANVLTF
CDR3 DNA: TGTGCCAGCAGCTTAGAGCCCATCCTCGCCAACGTCCTGACTTTC

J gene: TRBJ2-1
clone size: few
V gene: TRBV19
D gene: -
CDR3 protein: CASSPSGVPYNEQFF
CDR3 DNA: TGTGCCAGTAGTCCCTCGGGAGTCCCTTACAATGAGCAGTTCTTC

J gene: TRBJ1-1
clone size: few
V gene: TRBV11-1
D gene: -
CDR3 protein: CASSRDIHTEAFF
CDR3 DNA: TGTGCCAGCAGCCGGGACATTCACACTGAAGCTTTCTTT

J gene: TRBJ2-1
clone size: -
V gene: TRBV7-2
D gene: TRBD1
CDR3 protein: CASSFSGGTYNEQFF
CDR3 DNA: TGTGCCAGCAGCTTCTCAGGGGGTACCTACAATGAGCAGTTCTTC

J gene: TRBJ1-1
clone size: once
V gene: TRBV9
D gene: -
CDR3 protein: CASSVGGDPTAFF
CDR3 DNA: TGTGCCAGCAGCGTAGGGGGGGACCCGACAGCTTTCTTT

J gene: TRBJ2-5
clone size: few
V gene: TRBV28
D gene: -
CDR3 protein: CASSLSAAQETQYF
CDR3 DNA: TGTGCCAGCAGTTTATCAGCTGCTCAAGAGACCCAGTACTTC

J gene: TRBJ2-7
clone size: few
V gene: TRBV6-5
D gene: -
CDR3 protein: CASSPDGSYEQYF
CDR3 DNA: TGTGCCAGCAGTCCCGACGGATCCTACGAGCAGTACTTC

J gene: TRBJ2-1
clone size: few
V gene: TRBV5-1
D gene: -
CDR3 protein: CASSAAGNEQFF
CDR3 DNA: TGCGCCAGCAGCGCGGCCGGTAATGAGCAGTTCTTC

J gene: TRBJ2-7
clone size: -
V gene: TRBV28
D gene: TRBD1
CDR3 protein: CASRRQGAYEQYF
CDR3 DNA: TGTGCCAGCAGAAGACAGGGGGCCTACGAGCAGTACTTC

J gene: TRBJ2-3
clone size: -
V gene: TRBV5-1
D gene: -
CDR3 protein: CASSFEGGTDTQYF
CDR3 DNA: TGCGCCAGCAGCTTCGAGGGAGGCACAGATACGCAGTATTTT

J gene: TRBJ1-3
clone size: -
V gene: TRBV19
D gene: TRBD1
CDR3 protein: CASTATGPGNTIYF
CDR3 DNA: TGTGCCAGTACCGCGACAGGGCCTGGAAACACCATATATTTT

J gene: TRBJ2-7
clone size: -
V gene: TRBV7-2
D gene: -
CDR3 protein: CASSSGFGGYF
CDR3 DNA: TGTGCCAGCAGCTCCGGGTTTGGTGGGTACTTC

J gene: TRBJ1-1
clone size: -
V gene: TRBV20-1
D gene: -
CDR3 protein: CSATGGTEAFF
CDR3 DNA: TGCAGTGCCACCGGTGGGACTGAAGCTTTCTTT

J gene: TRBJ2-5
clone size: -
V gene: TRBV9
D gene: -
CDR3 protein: CASSAGVEETQYF
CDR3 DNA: TGTGCCAGCAGCGCTGGGGTGGAAGAGACCCAGTACTTC

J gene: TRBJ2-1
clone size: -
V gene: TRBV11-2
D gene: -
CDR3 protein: CASSWTTSIEQFF
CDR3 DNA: TGTGCCAGCAGCTGGACGACTAGTATTGAGCAGTTCTTC

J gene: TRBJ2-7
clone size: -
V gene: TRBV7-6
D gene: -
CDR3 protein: CASSLGKGEQYF
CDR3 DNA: TGTGCCAGCAGCTTAGGTAAAGGGGAGCAGTACTTC

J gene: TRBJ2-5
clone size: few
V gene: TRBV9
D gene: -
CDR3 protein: CASSVEGWQETQYF
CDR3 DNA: TGTGCCAGCAGCGTGGAGGGGTGGCAAGAGACCCAGTACTTC

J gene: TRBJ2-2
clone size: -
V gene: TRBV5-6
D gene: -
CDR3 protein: CASSPLTRTNTGELFF
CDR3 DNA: TGTGCCAGCAGCCCTTTGACAAGGACGAACACCGGGGAGCTGTTTTTT

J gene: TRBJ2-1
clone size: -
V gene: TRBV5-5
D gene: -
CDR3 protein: CASSLGLISSYNEQFF
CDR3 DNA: TGTGCCAGCAGCTTGGGACTTATCAGCTCCTACAATGAGCAGTTCTTC

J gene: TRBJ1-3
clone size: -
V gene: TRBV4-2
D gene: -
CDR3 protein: CASSPPAYSGNTIYF
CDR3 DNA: TGTGCCAGCAGCCCCCCGGCCTACTCTGGAAACACCATATATTTT

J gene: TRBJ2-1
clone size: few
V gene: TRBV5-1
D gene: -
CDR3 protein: CASSPGHSAYNEQFF
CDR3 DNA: TGCGCCAGCAGCCCGGGACACTCGGCCTACAATGAGCAGTTCTTC

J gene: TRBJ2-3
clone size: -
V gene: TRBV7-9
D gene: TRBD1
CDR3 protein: CASSRRQGKTDTQYF
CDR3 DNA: TGTGCCAGCAGTCGCAGACAGGGTAAAACAGATACGCAGTATTTT

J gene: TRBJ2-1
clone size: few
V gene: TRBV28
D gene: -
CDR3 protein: CASRISFPGTIEQFF
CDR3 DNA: TGTGCCAGCAGAATTTCCTTCCCGGGAACAATTGAGCAGTTCTTC

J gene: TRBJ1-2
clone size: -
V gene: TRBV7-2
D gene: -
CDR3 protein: CASRARTVPTPTNGYTF
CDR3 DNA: TGTGCCAGCAGGGCAAGGACAGTCCCAACACCTACCAATGGCTACACCTTC

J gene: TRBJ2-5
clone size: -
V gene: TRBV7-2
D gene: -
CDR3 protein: CASSYDRQTSYQETQYF
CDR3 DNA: TGTGCCAGCAGCTATGACAGGCAAACGAGCTACCAAGAGACCCAGTACTTC

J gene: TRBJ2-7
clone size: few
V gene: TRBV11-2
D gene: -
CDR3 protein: CASSLGYRYGEQYF
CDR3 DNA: TGTGCCAGCAGCTTAGGGTATCGGTACGGCGAGCAGTACTTC

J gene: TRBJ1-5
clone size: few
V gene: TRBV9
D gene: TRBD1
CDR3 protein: CASGRQGDQPQHF
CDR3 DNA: TGTGCCAGCGGAAGACAGGGGGACCAGCCCCAGCATTTT

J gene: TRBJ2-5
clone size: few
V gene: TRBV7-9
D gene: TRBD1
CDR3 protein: CASSLGAGGQETQYF
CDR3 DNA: TGTGCCAGCAGCTTAGGGGCAGGGGGACAAGAGACCCAGTACTTC

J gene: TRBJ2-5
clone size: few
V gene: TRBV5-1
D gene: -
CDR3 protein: CASSLSGSEETQYF
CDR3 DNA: TGCGCCAGCAGCTTGTCCGGGAGTGAAGAGACCCAGTACTTC

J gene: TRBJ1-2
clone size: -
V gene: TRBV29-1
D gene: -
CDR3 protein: CSVEGQDGLRVGLYGYTF
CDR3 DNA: TGCAGCGTAGAGGGCCAGGACGGTCTTCGCGTAGGTTTGTATGGCTACACCTTC

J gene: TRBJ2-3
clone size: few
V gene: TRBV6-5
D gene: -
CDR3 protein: CASSYTPFGTDTQYF
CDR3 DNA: TGTGCCAGCAGTTACACACCGTTTGGCACAGATACGCAGTATTTT

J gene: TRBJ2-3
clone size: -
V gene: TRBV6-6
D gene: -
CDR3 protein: CASSPLSDTQYF
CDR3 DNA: TGTGCCAGCAGTCCCCTATCAGATACGCAGTATTTT

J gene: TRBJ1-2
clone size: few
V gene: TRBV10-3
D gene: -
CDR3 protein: CAIGSIPRGSYGYTF
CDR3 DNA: TGTGCCATCGGGAGTATTCCCCGAGGTAGCTATGGCTACACCTTC

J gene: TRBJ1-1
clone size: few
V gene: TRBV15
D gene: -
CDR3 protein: CATSAQGTEAFF
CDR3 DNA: TGTGCCACCAGCGCTCAGGGGACTGAAGCTTTCTTT

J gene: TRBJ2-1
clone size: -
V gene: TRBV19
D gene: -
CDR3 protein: CASTLSVSSYNEQFF
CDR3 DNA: TGTGCCAGTACCCTCTCGGTGTCGTCCTACAATGAGCAGTTCTTC

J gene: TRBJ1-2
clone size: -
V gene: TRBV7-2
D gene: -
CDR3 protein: CASSFQTGTNYGYTF
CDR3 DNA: TGTGCCAGCAGCTTTCAGACAGGAACTAACTATGGCTACACCTTC

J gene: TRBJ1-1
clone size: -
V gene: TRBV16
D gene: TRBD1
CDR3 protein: CASRKGAENTEAFF
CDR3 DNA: TGTGCCAGCAGAAAGGGGGCCGAAAACACTGAAGCTTTCTTT

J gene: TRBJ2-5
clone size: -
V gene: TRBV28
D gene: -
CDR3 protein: CASSSWETQYF
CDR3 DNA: TGTGCCAGCAGTTCCTGGGAGACCCAGTACTTC

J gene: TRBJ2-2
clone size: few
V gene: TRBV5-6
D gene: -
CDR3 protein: CASSRYTGELFF
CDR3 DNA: TGTGCCAGCAGCCGGTACACCGGGGAGCTGTTTTTT

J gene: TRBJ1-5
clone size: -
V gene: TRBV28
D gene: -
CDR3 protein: CASSGGAGQPQHF
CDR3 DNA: TGTGCCAGCTCCGGCGGGGCGGGTCAGCCCCAGCATTTT

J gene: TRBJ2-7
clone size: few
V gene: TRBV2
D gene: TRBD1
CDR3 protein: CASSETPLGQNYEQYF
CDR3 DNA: TGTGCCAGCAGTGAAACGCCCTTGGGACAGAATTACGAGCAGTACTTC

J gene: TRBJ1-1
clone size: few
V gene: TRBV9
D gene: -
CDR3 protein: CASSRRGQGRTEAFF
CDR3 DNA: TGTGCCAGCAGCCGACGGGGGCAGGGTAGGACTGAAGCTTTCTTT

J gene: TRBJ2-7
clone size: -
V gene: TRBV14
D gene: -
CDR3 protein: CASTQRPPYEQYF
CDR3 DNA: TGTGCCAGCACCCAAAGACCTCCCTACGAGCAGTACTTC

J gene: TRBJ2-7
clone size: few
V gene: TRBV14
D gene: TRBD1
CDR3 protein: CASSLLGTGQREQYF
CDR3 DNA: TGTGCCAGCAGCCTTCTGGGGACAGGGCAACGCGAGCAGTACTTC

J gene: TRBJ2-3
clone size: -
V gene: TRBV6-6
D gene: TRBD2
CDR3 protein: CASSRLAGRTDTQYF
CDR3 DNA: TGTGCCAGCAGCCGACTAGCGGGTCGCACAGATACGCAGTATTTT

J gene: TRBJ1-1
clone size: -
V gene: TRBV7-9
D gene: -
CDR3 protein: CASSPAGPRATEAFF
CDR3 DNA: TGTGCCAGCAGCCCAGCCGGGCCCCGGGCCACTGAAGCTTTCTTT

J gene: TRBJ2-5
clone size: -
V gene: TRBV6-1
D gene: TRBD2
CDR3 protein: CASSDQPRTGLAEETQYF
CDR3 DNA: TGTGCCAGCAGTGATCAGCCCCGCACCGGACTAGCGGAAGAGACCCAGTACTTC

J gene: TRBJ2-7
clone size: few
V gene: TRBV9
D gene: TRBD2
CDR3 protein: CASSATSGINEQYF
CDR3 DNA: TGTGCCAGCAGCGCGACTAGCGGGATAAACGAGCAGTACTTC